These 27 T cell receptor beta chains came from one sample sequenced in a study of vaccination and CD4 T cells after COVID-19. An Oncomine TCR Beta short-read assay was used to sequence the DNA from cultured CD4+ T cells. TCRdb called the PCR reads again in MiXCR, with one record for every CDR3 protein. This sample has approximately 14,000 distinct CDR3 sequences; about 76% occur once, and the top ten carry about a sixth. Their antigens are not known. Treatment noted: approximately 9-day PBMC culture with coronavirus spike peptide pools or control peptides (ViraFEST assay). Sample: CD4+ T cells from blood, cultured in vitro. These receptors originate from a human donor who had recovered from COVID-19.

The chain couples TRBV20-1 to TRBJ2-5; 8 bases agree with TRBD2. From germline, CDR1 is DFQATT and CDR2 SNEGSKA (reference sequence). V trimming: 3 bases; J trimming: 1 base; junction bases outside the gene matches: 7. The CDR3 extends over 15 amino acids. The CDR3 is CSARRASGRQETQYF. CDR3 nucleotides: TGCAGTGCTAGGCGGGCTAGCGGGCGCCAAGAGACCCAGTACTTC.

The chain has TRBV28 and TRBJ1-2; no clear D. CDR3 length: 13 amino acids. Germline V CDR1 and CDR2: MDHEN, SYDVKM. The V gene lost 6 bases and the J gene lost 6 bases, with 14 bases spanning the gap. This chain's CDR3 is CASSLLDMDGYTF. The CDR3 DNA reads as TGTGCCAGCAGCCTCCTCGACATGGATGGCTACACCTTC.

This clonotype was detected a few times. CDR3 coding DNA: TGTGCCAGTAGTCCCGGGGGGACAGCAATCTACGAGCAGTACTTC. It encodes CASSPGGTAIYEQYF. The V call is TRBV19, the J call TRBJ2-7; either TRBD1 or TRBD2 may supply D (7 bases each). The CDR3 sequence is 15 residues long. V was clipped by 5 bases and J by 3 bases, with 17 bases between them. The germline V gene encodes CDR1 LNHDA and CDR2 SQIVND (reference sequence).

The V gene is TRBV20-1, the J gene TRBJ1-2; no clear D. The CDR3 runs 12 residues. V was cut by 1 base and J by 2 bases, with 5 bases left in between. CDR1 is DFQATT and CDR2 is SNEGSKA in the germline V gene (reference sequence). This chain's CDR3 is CSARVVNYGYTF. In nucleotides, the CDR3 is TGCAGTGCTAGAGTGGTAAACTATGGCTACACCTTC.

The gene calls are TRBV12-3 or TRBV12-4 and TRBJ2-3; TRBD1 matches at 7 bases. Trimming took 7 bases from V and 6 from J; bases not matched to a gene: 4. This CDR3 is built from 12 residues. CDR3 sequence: CASTFRGDTQYF. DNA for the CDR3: TGTGCCAGCACCTTCAGGGGGGATACGCAGTATTTT.

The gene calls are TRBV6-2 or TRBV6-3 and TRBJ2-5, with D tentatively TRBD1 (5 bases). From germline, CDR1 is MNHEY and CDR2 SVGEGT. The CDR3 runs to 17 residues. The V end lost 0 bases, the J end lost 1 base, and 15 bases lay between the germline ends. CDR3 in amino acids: CASSYSKVRGPQETQYF. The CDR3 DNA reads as TGTGCCAGCAGTTACTCGAAGGTTAGGGGCCCCCAAGAGACCCAGTACTTC.

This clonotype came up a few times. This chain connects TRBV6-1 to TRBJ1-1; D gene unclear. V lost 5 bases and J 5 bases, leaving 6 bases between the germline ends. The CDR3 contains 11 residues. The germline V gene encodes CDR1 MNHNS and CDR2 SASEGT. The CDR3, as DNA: TGTGCCAGCAGTAGACGGACTGAAGCTTTCTTT. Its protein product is CASSRRTEAFF.

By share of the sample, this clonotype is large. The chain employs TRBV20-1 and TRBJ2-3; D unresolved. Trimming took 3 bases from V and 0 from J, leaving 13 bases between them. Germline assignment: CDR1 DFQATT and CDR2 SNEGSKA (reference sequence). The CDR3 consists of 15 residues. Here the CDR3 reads CSARSSATSTDTQYF. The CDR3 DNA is TGCAGTGCTAGGTCGTCGGCGACGAGCACAGATACGCAGTATTTT.

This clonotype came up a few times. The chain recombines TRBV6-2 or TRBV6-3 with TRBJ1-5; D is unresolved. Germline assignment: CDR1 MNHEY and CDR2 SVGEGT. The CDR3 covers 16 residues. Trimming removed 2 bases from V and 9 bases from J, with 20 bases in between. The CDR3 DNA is TGTGCCAGCAGTTACGGGATTAACCTTTCATCATTGCCCCAGCATTTT. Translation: CASSYGINLSSLPQHF.

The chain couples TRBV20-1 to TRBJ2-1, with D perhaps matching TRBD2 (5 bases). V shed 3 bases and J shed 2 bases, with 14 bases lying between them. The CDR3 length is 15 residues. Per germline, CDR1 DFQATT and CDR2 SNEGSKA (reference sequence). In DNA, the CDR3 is TGCAGTGCTAGGCACAGCGGATATACCTACAATGAGCAGTTCTTC. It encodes CSARHSGYTYNEQFF.

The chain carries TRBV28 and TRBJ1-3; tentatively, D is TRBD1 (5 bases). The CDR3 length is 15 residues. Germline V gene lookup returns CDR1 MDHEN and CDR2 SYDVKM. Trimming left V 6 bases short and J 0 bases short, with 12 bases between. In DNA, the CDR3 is TGTGCCAGCAGGTTTGGGGGGTACTCTGGAAACACCATATATTTT. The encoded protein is CASRFGGYSGNTIYF. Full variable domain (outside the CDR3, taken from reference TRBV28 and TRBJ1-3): DVKVTQSSRYLVKRTGEKVFLECVQDMDHENMFWYRQDPGLGLRLIYFSYDVKMKEKGDIPEGYSVSREKKERFSLILESASTNQTSMYLCASRFGGYSGNTIYFGEGSWLTVV.

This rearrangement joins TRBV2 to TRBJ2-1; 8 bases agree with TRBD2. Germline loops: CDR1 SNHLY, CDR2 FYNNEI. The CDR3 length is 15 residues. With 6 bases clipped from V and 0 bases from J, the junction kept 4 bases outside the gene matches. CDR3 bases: TGTGCCAGCAGGGCCGGGACTAGCTCCTACAATGAGCAGTTCTTC. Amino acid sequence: CASRAGTSSYNEQFF.

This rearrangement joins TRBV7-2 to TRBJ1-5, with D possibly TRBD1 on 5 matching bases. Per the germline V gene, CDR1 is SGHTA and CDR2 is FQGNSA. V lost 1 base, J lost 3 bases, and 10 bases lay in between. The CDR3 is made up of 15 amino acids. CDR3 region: CASSLGQLNNQPQHF. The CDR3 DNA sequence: TGTGCCAGCAGCTTAGGACAGCTTAACAATCAGCCCCAGCATTTT.

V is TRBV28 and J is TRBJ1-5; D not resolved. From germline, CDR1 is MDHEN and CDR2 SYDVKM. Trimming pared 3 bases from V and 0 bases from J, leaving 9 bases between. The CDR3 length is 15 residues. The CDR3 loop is CASSFGSYSNQPQHF. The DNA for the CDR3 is TGTGCCAGCAGTTTCGGCAGTTATAGCAATCAGCCCCAGCATTTT. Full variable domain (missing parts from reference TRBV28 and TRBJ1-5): DVKVTQSSRYLVKRTGEKVFLECVQDMDHENMFWYRQDPGLGLRLIYFSYDVKMKEKGDIPEGYSVSREKKERFSLILESASTNQTSMYLCASSFGSYSNQPQHFGDGTRLSIL.

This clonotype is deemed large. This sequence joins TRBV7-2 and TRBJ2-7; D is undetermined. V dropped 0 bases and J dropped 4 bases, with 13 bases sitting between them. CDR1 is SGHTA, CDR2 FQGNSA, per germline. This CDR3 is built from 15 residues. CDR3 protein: CASSLAYVSTYEQYF. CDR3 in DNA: TGTGCCAGCAGCTTAGCTTACGTATCCACGTACGAGCAGTACTTC.

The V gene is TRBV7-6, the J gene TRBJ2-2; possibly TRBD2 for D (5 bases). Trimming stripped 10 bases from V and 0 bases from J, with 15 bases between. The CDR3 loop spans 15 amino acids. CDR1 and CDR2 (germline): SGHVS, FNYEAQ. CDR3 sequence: CAIPGGSANTGELFF. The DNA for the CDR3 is TGTGCCATCCCAGGCGGGTCCGCGAACACCGGGGAGCTGTTTTTT.

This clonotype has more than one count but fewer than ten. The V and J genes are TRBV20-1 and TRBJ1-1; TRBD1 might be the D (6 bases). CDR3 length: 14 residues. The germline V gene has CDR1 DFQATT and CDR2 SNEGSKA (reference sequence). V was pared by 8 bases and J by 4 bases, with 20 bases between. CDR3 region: CSLALGGRGTEAFF. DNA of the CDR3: TGCAGTCTAGCCCTCGGGGGGCGGGGCACTGAAGCTTTCTTT.

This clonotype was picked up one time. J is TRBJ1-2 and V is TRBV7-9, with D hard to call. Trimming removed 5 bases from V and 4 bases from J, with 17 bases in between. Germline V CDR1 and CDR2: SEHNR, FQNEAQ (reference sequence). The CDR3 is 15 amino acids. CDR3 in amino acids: CASSARSGGSYGYTF. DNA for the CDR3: TGTGCCAGCAGCGCCCGTTCGGGCGGCAGCTATGGCTACACCTTC.

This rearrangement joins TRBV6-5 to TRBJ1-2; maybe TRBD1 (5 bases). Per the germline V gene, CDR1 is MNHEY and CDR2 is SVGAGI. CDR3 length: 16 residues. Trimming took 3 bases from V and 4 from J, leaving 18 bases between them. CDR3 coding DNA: TGTGCCAGCAGTTATGAGCCTCCCGGCAGGGCCTATGGCTACACCTTC. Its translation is CASSYEPPGRAYGYTF.

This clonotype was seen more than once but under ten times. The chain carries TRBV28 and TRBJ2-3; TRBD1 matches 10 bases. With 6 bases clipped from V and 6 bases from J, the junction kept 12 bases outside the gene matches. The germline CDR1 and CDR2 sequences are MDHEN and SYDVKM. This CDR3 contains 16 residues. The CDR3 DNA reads TGTGCCAGCAGACCTCAACCTTGGGACAGGGGTGATACGCAGTATTTT. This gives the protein CASRPQPWDRGDTQYF.

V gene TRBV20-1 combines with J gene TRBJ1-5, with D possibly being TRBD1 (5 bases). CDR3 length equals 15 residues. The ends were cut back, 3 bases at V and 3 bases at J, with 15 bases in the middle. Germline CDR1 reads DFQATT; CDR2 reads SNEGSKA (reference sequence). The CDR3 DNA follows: TGCAGTGCTAGCTTCCGGGACCCCGCCAATCAGCCCCAGCATTTT. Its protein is CSASFRDPANQPQHF.

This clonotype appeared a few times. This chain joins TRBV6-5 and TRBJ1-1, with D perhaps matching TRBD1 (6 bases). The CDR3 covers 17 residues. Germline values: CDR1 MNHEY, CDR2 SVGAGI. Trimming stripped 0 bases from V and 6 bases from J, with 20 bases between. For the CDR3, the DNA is TGTGCCAGCAGTTACTCGTGGGGGGCCAACGAACGGGCTGAAGCTTTCTTT. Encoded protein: CASSYSWGANERAEAFF.

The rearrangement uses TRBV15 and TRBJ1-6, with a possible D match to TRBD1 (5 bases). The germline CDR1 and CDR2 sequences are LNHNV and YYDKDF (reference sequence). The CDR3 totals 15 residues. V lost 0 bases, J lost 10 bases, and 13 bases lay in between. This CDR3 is CATSRDGRATSPLHF. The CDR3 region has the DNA TGTGCCACCAGCAGAGATGGCAGGGCAACCTCACCCCTCCACTTT.

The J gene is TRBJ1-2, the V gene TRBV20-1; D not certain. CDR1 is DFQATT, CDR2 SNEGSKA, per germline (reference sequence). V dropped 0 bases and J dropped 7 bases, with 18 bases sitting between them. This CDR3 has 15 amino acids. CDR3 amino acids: CSARDHLGVSPGYTF. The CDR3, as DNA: TGCAGTGCTAGAGATCATCTTGGGGTTTCCCCTGGCTACACCTTC.

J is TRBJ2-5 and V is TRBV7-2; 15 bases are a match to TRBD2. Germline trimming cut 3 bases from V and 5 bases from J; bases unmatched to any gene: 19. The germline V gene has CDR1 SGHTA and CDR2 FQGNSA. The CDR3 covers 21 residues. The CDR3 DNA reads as TGTGCCAGCAGCTTGAAAAGCCTCCGGGGACTAGCGGGAGGTGGTGGGGAGACCCAGTACTTC. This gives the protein CASSLKSLRGLAGGGGETQYF. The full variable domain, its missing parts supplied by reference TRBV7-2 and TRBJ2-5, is GAGVSQSPSNKVTEKGKDVELRCDPISGHTALYWYRQSLGQGLEFLIYFQGNSAPDKSGLPSDRFSAERTGGSVSTLTIQRTQQEDSAVYLCASSLKSLRGLAGGGGETQYFGPGTRLLVL.

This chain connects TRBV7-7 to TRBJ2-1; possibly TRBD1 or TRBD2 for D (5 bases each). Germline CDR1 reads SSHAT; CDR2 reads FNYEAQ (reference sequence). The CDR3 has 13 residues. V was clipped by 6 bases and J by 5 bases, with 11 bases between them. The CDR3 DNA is TGTGCCAGCAGTTCCGGGACCAACAATGAGCAGTTCTTC. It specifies CASSSGTNNEQFF. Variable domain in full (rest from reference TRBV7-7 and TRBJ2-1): GAGVSQSPRYKVTKRGQDVTLRCDPISSHATLYWYQQALGQGPEFLTYFNYEAQPDKSGLPSDRFSAERPEGSISTLTIQRTEQRDSAMYRCASSSGTNNEQFFGPGTRLTVL.

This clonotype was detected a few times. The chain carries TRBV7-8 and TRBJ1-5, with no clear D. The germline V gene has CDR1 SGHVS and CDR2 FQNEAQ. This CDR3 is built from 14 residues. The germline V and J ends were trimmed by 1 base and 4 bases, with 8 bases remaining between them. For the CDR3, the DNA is TGTGCCAGCAGCTTAGTGGCACCTAATCAGCCCCAGCATTTT. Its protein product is CASSLVAPNQPQHF.